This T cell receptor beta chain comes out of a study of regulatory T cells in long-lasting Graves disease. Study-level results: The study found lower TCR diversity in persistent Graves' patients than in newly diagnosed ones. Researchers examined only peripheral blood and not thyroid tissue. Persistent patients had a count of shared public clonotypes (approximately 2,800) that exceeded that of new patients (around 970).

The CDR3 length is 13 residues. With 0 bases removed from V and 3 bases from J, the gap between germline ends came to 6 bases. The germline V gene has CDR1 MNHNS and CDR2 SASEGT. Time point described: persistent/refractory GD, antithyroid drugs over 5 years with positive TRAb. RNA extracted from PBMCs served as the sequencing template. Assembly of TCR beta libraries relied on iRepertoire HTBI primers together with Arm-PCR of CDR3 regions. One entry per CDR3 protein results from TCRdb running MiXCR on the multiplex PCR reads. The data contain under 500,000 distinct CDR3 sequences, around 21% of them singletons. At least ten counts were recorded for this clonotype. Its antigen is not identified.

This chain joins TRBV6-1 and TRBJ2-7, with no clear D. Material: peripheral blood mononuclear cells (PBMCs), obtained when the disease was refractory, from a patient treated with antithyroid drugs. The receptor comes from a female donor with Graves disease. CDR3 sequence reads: CASSEALGYEQYF. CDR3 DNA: TGTGCCAGCAGTGAAGCGCTCGGCTACGAGCAGTACTTC.